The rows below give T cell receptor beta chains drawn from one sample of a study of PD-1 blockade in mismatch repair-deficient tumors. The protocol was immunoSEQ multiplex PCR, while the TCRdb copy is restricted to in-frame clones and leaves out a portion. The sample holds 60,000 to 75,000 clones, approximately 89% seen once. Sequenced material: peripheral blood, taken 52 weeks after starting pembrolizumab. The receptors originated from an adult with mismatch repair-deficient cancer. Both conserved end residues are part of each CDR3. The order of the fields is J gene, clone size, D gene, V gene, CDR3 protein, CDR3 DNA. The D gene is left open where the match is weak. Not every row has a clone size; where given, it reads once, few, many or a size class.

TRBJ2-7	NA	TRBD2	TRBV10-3	CAISAGTSGRRGYEQYF	TGTGCCATCAGCGCCGGGACTAGCGGGAGGAGAGGCTACGAGCAGTACTTC
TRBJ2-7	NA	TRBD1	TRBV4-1	CASSQAGTEYEQYF	TGCGCCAGCAGCCAAGCCGGGACAGAATACGAGCAGTACTTC
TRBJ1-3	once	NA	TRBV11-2	CASSSSVQGGNTIYF	TGTGCCAGCAGCTCCAGCGTTCAGGGTGGAAACACCATATATTTT
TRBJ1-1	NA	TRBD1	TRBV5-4	CASSPGGGQGGSNTEAFF	TGTGCCAGCAGCCCGGGTGGGGGACAGGGGGGATCGAACACTGAAGCTTTCTTT
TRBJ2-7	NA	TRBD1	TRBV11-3	CASTPGGTDEQYF	TGTGCCAGCACTCCAGGGGGAACCGACGAGCAGTACTTC
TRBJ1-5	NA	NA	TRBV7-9	CASSLVRENSNQPQHF	TGTGCCAGCAGCTTAGTTCGGGAAAATAGCAATCAGCCCCAGCATTTT
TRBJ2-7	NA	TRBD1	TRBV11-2	CASSLDSGGSSYEQYF	TGTGCCAGCAGCTTAGATTCAGGGGGAAGCTCCTACGAGCAGTACTTC
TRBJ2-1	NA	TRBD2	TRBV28	CASSGRTSGYNEQFF	TGTGCCAGCAGTGGCCGGACTAGCGGATACAATGAGCAGTTCTTC
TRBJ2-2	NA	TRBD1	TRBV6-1	CASSVLTGPGELFF	TGTGCCAGCAGTGTCCTGACAGGGCCCGGGGAGCTGTTTTTT
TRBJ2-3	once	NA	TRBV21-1	CASSKKTHRDSTDTQYF	TGTGCCAGCAGCAAAAAAACGCACAGGGATAGCACAGATACGCAGTATTTT
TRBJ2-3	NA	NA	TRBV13	CASSGWDFSSSSTDTQYF	TGTGCCAGCAGCGGGTGGGACTTTTCATCATCTAGCACAGATACGCAGTATTTT
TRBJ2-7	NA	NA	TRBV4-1	CASSQSQLSYEQYF	TGCGCCAGCAGCCAATCCCAACTCTCCTACGAGCAGTACTTC
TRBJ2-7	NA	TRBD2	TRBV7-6	CASSPGAEPGGYEQYF	TGTGCCAGCAGCCCGGGGGCGGAACCGGGGGGGTACGAGCAGTACTTC
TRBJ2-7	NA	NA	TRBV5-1	CASSLGSGSYEQYF	TGCGCCAGCAGCTTGGGTAGCGGATCCTACGAGCAGTACTTC
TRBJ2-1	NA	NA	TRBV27	CASSSPGGGSSYNEQFF	TGTGCCAGCAGTTCTCCAGGGGGCGGGAGCTCCTACAATGAGCAGTTCTTC
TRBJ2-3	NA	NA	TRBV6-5	CASSNPRTGTDTQYF	TGTGCCAGCAGCAACCCCAGGACAGGCACAGATACGCAGTATTTT
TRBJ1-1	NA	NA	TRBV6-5	CASWQQYGTEAFF	TGTGCCAGCTGGCAGCAATATGGGACTGAAGCTTTCTTT
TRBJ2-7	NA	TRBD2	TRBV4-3	CASSQDGTSGSYEQYF	TGCGCCAGCAGCCAAGACGGGACTAGCGGGAGTTACGAGCAGTACTTC
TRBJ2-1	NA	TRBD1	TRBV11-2	CASSLTTGVGGNEQFF	TGTGCCAGCAGCTTAACGACAGGGGTTGGGGGCAATGAGCAGTTCTTC
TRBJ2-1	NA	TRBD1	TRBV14	CASSPTGGYMRNEQFF	TGTGCCAGCAGCCCGACAGGGGGCTATATGCGGAATGAGCAGTTCTTC
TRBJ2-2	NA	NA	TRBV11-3	CASSLFINTGELFF	TGTGCCAGCAGCTTATTCATAAACACCGGGGAGCTGTTTTTT
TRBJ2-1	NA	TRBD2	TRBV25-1	CASGTSGYEQFF	TGTGCCAGCGGGACTAGCGGGTATGAGCAGTTCTTC
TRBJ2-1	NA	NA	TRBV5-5	CASSIGPDEQFF	TGTGCCAGCAGCATAGGGCCGGACGAGCAGTTCTTC
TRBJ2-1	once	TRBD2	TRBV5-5	CASSRTSDYYNEQFF	TGTGCCAGCAGCCGGACTAGCGATTACTACAATGAGCAGTTCTTC
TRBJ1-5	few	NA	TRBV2	CASTGHSNQPQHF	TGTGCCAGCACGGGACATAGCAATCAGCCCCAGCATTTT
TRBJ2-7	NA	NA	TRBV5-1	CASSFGQVDSYEQYF	TGTGCCAGCAGCTTTGGTCAGGTTGACTCCTACGAGCAGTACTTC
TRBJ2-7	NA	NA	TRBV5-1	CASSLASSGEDLTYEQYF	TGCGCCAGCAGCTTGGCCTCCTCAGGGGAGGACCTCACCTACGAGCAGTACTTC
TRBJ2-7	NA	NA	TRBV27	CASSYGSPSYEQYF	TGTGCCAGCAGTTACGGGAGCCCGAGCTACGAGCAGTACTTC
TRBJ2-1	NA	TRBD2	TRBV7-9	CASSLVITSGGSEQFF	TGTGCCAGCAGCTTAGTTATAACTAGCGGGGGTAGTGAGCAGTTCTTC
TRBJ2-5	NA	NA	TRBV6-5	CASSALEGQETQYF	TGTGCCAGCAGCGCTCTTGAGGGGCAAGAGACCCAGTACTTC
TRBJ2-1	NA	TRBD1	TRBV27	CASMTGGREQFF	TGTGCCAGCATGACAGGGGGTCGTGAGCAGTTCTTC
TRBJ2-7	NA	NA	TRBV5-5	CASSGDGYEQYF	TGTGCCAGCAGCGGAGACGGATACGAGCAGTACTTC
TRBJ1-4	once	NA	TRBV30	CAWSVGRTDEKLFF	TGTGCCTGGAGTGTAGGACGTACTGATGAAAAACTGTTTTTT
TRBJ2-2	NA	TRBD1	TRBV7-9	CASQGQGVNTGELFF	TGTGCCAGCCAGGGGCAGGGGGTTAACACCGGGGAGCTGTTTTTT
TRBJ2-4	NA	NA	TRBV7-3	CASSFKELNLAKNIQYF	TGTGCCAGCAGCTTCAAGGAACTAAACCTAGCCAAAAACATTCAGTACTTC
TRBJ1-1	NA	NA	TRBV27	CASSLGGSTEAFF	TGTGCCAGCAGTTTAGGGGGGAGCACTGAAGCTTTCTTT
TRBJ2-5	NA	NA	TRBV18	CASSPASQETQYF	TGTGCCAGCTCACCAGCCAGTCAAGAGACCCAGTACTTC
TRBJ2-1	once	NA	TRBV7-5	CVRTNLAGAKDNEQFF	TGTGTCAGAACTAATTTAGCGGGAGCAAAGGACAATGAGCAGTTCTTC
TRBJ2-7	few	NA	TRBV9	CASSVGAGVPEQYF	TGTGCCAGCAGCGTAGGGGCAGGGGTACCCGAGCAGTACTTC
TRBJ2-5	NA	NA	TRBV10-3	CAISSGGRRETQYF	TGTGCCATCTCCAGTGGGGGTAGGAGAGAGACCCAGTACTTC
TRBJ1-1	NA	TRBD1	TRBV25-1	CASSDHGTGVTEAFF	TGTGCCAGCAGTGATCATGGGACAGGGGTCACTGAAGCTTTCTTT
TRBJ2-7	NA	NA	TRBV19	CASSRSTTVSYEQYF	TGTGCCAGTAGTAGAAGTACGACAGTATCCTACGAGCAGTACTTC